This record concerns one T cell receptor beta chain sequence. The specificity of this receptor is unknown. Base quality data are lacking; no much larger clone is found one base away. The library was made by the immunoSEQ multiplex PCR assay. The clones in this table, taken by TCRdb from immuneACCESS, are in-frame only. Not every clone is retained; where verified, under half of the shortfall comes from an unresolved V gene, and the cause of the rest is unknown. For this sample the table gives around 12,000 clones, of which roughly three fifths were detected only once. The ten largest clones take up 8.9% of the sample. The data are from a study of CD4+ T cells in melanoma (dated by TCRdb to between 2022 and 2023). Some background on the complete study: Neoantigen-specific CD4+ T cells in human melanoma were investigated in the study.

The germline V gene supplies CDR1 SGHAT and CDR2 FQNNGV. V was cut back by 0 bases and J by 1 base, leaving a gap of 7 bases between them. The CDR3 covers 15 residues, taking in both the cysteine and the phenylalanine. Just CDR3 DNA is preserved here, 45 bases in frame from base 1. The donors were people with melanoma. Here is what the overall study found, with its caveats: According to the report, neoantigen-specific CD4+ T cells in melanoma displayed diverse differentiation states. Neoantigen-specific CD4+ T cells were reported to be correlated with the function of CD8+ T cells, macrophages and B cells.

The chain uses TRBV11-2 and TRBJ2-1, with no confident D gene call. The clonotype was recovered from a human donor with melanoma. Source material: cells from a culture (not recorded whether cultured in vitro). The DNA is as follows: TGTGCCAGCAGCTTAGAGTCCAGTTCCTACAATGAGCAGTTCTTC. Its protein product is CASSLESSSYNEQFF.